One sample yielded the 21 T cell receptor beta chains listed below, sequenced in a study of PD-L1 blockade in urothelial cancer (dated by TCRdb to about 2017). The time point label, read with the paper, signifies: peripheral blood 6 weeks after treatment start. The library came from the immunoSEQ multiplex PCR assay. The table was pulled from immuneACCESS by TCRdb, which kept in-frame rearrangements only. Such tables lose some clones; where checked, under half of the loss comes from unresolved V genes, and the rest has no known cause. Counted in this sample were more than 95,000 clones; 86% of them appeared once. The ten largest clones represent around 2.4% of the sample. Here the sequenced sample was PBMCs, taken around atezolizumab (anti-PD-L1) treatment. Receptors were obtained from a man aged 50 or older with urothelial cancer.

This chain connects TRBV4-2 to TRBJ2-4; 9 positions agree with TRBD1. J gave up 1 base and V 7 bases, and 5 bases lay outside the gene matches. The V gene's germline CDR1 is LGHNA and CDR2 YNFKEQ. This CDR3 is built from 15 residues. CDR3 bases: TGTGCCAGCACCCCCGGGACAGGGGCCAAAAACATTCAGTACTTC. This encodes CASTPGTGAKNIQYF.

The chain carries TRBV19 and TRBJ1-4, with D maybe TRBD1 (5 bases). Germline lookup yields CDR1 LNHDA and CDR2 SQIVND (reference sequence). This CDR3 comprises 13 residues. Between the trimmed V and J ends, which lost 0 bases and 10 bases, there was a span of 9 bases. The CDR3 bases are TGTGCCAGTAGTATAGAAGGGGTCGGAAAACTGTTTTTT. Its protein is CASSIEGVGKLFF.

The rearrangement joins TRBV30 to TRBJ2-3; 8 positions match TRBD2. CDR3 length equals 14 residues. V was clipped by 0 bases and J by 4 bases; unmatched bases: 3. Germline CDR1 and CDR2: GTSNPN and SVGIG (reference sequence). The CDR3 spells CAWSVGGGPDTQYF. CDR3 in DNA: TGTGCCTGGAGTGTCGGGGGGGGTCCAGATACGCAGTATTTT.

The V gene is TRBV28, the J gene TRBJ1-6; D possibly corresponds to TRBD1 (6 bases). Deletions cut 4 bases from V and 7 bases from J, with 11 bases between. Germline CDR1 is MDHEN and CDR2 is SYDVKM. This CDR3 is built from 14 residues. CDR3 DNA sequence: TGTGCCAGCAGTTGGACAGCGAGAAATTCACCCCTCCACTTT. Translated: CASSWTARNSPLHF.

The genes are TRBV5-1 and TRBJ2-1; no firm D call. In germline, CDR1 is SGHRS, CDR2 YFSETQ. The CDR3 is made up of 13 amino acids. Trimming removed 0 bases from V and 5 bases from J, with 6 bases in between. CDR3 region: CASSLAADNEQFF. DNA of the CDR3: TGCGCCAGCAGCTTGGCCGCGGACAATGAGCAGTTCTTC.

The V gene is TRBV18, the J gene TRBJ2-5, with unresolved D. Germline lookup yields CDR1 KGHSH and CDR2 LQKENI. CDR3 size: 15 residues. V lost 6 bases and J lost 2, with 16 bases in between. The CDR3, as DNA: TGTGCCAGCTCTTCCCACTCGGGTTCGCAAGAGACCCAGTACTTC. It yields the protein CASSSHSGSQETQYF.

CDR3 nucleotides: TGTGCCAGCAGCCCCAAGGGCCCTAGCGGAGGGGGCACCGGGGAGCTGTTTTTT. It encodes CASSPKGPSGGGTGELFF. V usage is TRBV4-2 and J usage is TRBJ2-2; D may be TRBD2 (7 bases). The CDR3 covers 18 residues. Germline-derived CDR1 and CDR2 are LGHNA and YNFKEQ. V lost 4 bases, J lost 4 bases, and 22 bases lay in between.

The rearrangement uses TRBV7-9 and TRBJ2-3; 13 bases fit TRBD2. V lost 5 bases and J lost 2; bases outside the gene matches: 7. Germline CDR1 SEHNR, CDR2 FQNEAQ (reference sequence). CDR3 size: 17 residues. As DNA, the CDR3 is TGTGCCAGCAGCAAAGGGGGACTAGCGGGGAACACAGATACGCAGTATTTT. Its protein is CASSKGGLAGNTDTQYF.

The gene calls are TRBV7-9 and TRBJ2-3; 14 bases align to TRBD2. Germline CDR1 is SEHNR and CDR2 is FQNEAQ (reference sequence). The CDR3 runs 17 residues. J was trimmed by 0 bases and V by 5 bases; bases with no gene match: 4. This CDR3 reads CASSRGLAGDSTDTQYF. CDR3 sequence (DNA): TGTGCCAGCAGCAGGGGACTAGCGGGAGATAGCACAGATACGCAGTATTTT. Drawing the rest from reference TRBV7-9 and TRBJ2-3, the complete variable domain is DTGVSQNPRHKITKRGQNVTFRCDPISEHNRLYWYRQTLGQGPEFLTYFQNEAQLEKSRLLSDRFSAERPKGSFSTLEIQRTEQGDSAMYLCASSRGLAGDSTDTQYFGPGTRLTVL.

The rearrangement links TRBV27 to TRBJ1-6; 8 nucleotides align to TRBD1. The germline CDR1 and CDR2 sequences are MNHEY and SMNVEV (reference sequence). J lost 7 bases, V lost 4 bases, and 6 bases had no gene match. The CDR3 length is 15 residues. CDR3 sequence (DNA): TGTGCCAGCAGTTATAGGACAGGGCCAAATTCACCCCTCCACTTT. Amino acid sequence: CASSYRTGPNSPLHF.

The chain links TRBV28 to TRBJ2-7, with 14 bases that match TRBD2. Germline assignment: CDR1 MDHEN and CDR2 SYDVKM. The CDR3 loop spans 22 amino acids. Trimming removed 5 bases from V and 1 base from J; junction bases left unmatched: 22. DNA of the CDR3: TGTGCCAGCAGTCCCTCGGATAACGCCTCCCCGGGACTAGCGGGAGAGTCCTACGAGCAGTACTTC. This encodes CASSPSDNASPGLAGESYEQYF. The variable domain in full, with the rest retrieved from reference TRBV28 and TRBJ2-7, is DVKVTQSSRYLVKRTGEKVFLECVQDMDHENMFWYRQDPGLGLRLIYFSYDVKMKEKGDIPEGYSVSREKKERFSLILESASTNQTSMYLCASSPSDNASPGLAGESYEQYFGPGTRLTVT.

The V gene is TRBV28, the J gene TRBJ1-2; the D gene is possibly TRBD1 (6 bases). The CDR3 has 16 residues. Germline-derived CDR1 and CDR2 are MDHEN and SYDVKM. V lost 4 bases and J lost 6, with 21 bases in between. Written as DNA, the CDR3 is TGTGCCAGCAGTTCCTCAGGGGCAGGACCTGCCCATGGCTACACCTTC. As protein: CASSSSGAGPAHGYTF.

The rearrangement links TRBV5-5 to TRBJ1-2, with TRBD1 matching over 7 bases. The CDR3 is 13 residues long. J was trimmed by 13 bases and V by 1 base; bases with no gene match: 10. The V gene's germline CDR1 is SGHKS and CDR2 YYEKEE (reference sequence). Written as DNA, the CDR3 is TGTGCCAGCAGCTTGAATGTACAGGGGCCCAGCACCTTC. As protein: CASSLNVQGPSTF.

The rearrangement links TRBV10-3 to TRBJ1-3, with 7 bases aligning to TRBD1. The CDR3 runs to 17 residues. V was pared by 5 bases and J by 4 bases, with 14 bases of the junction left unmatched. Germline V gene sequence: CDR1 ENHRY, CDR2 SYGVKD. This chain's CDR3 is CAISTIFFAGGGNTIYF. CDR3 DNA: TGTGCCATCAGTACGATCTTTTTTGCAGGGGGAGGAAACACCATATATTTT.

V is TRBV27 and J is TRBJ1-1; unclear D gene. Trimming stripped 6 bases from V and 1 base from J, with 12 bases between. The CDR3 is made up of 14 amino acids. CDR1 and CDR2 from the germline V gene are MNHEY and SMNVEV (reference sequence). CDR3 sequence (DNA): TGTGCCAGCAGCCTAGCGGGAGGGAACACTGAAGCTTTCTTT. Its translation: CASSLAGGNTEAFF.

CDR3 residues: CASSLRSGGQPQHF. The CDR3 DNA sequence: TGTGCCAGCAGTTTACGTTCGGGAGGTCAGCCCCAGCATTTT. The rearrangement uses TRBV28 and TRBJ1-5, with D hard to call. The germline V and J ends were trimmed by 2 bases and 6 bases, with 11 bases remaining between them. This CDR3 has 14 residues. Germline V gives CDR1 MDHEN, CDR2 SYDVKM.

CDR3 region: CASSRGGSGLSSYNEQFF. In nucleotides, the CDR3 is TGTGCCAGCAGCCGAGGGGGTAGCGGGCTAAGCTCCTACAATGAGCAGTTCTTC. The chain employs TRBV5-4 and TRBJ2-1; tentative D call: TRBD2 (7 bases). The germline CDR1 and CDR2 sequences are SGHNT and YYREEE (reference sequence). The CDR3 loop spans 18 amino acids. V lost 4 bases and J 0 bases, leaving 20 bases between the germline ends.

This clone was seen a single time. The chain has TRBV6-6 and TRBJ1-4; 8 bases agree with TRBD1. The J segment lost 4 bases and the V segment lost 6 bases, leaving 7 bases of the junction unmatched. Germline V gene lookup returns CDR1 MNHNY and CDR2 SVGAGI (reference sequence). The CDR3 has 15 residues. The CDR3, as DNA: TGTGCCAGCAGCGCAACTGACAGGGGTAATGAAAAACTGTTTTTT. Translated, it gives CASSATDRGNEKLFF.

This clone was observed a few times. Different DNA sequences within this sample yield the same CDR3. The chain links TRBV4-1 to TRBJ1-1; a weak D match, TRBD1 (6 bases). Looked up from germline, CDR1 is MGHRA and CDR2 is YSYEKL. The CDR3 sequence is 13 residues long. Between the trimmed V and J ends, which lost 3 bases and 1 base, there was a span of 6 bases. CDR3 DNA: TGCGCCAGCAGCCAGGGGGCGAACACTGAAGCTTTCTTT. Amino acids: CASSQGANTEAFF.

The gene calls are TRBV5-1 and TRBJ1-4; D is unclear. Per the germline V gene, CDR1 is SGHRS and CDR2 is YFSETQ. Trimming stripped 7 bases from V and 5 bases from J, with 12 bases between. This CDR3 contains 13 residues. CDR3 loop: CASGRDLNEKLFF. CDR3 sequence (DNA): TGCGCCAGCGGGCGAGACCTCAATGAAAAACTGTTTTTT.

This clone has more than one count but fewer than ten. In DNA form, the CDR3 reads TGCGCCAGCTCCTCAGGGATGTGGGGCTACACCTTC. Its protein product is CASSSGMWGYTF. The chain couples TRBV5-1 to TRBJ1-2; D is possibly TRBD1 (5 bases). Germline V gives CDR1 SGHRS, CDR2 YFSETQ. CDR3 length equals 12 residues. V lost 7 bases and J 8 bases, leaving 15 bases between the germline ends. Full variable domain (missing parts from reference TRBV5-1 and TRBJ1-2): KAGVTQTPRYLIKTRGQQVTLSCSPISGHRSVSWYQQTPGQGLQFLFEYFSETQRNKGNFPGRFSGRQFSNSRSEMNVSTLELGDSALYLCASSSGMWGYTFGSGTRLTVV.